This is a list of T cell receptor beta chains from one sample in a study of T cells after yellow fever vaccination. TCRdb re-analysed the 5' RACE reads in MiXCR, keeping a single row per CDR3 protein. The sample records 150,000 to 200,000 distinct CDR3 sequences, about 10% being singletons. The sample consisted of CD8+ T cells sorted from PBMCs, taken 15 days after the yellow fever booster vaccination. These TCRs come from a man aged 18 to 29 who received the YFV17D yellow fever vaccine. Each CDR3 is given with its conserved first and last residue. D genes are given only for firm matches. A clone size is listed for some rows: how often the clone was seen (once, few, many), or a class if it is expanded.

.	.	TRBJ2-1	TRBV7-6	CASSLTGAVGEQFF	TGTGCCAGCAGCTTAACGGGGGCGGTGGGTGAGCAGTTCTTC
few	TRBD1	TRBJ2-1	TRBV12-3/TRBV12-4	CASSFPRGFYNEQFF	TGTGCCAGCAGTTTCCCCAGGGGGTTCTACAATGAGCAGTTCTTC
few	TRBD2	TRBJ2-3	TRBV10-3	CAISESVLGGTDTQYF	TGTGCCATCAGTGAGTCAGTACTCGGGGGGACAGATACGCAGTATTTT
many	TRBD1	TRBJ1-6	TRBV4-2	CASSHVPGTGDSPLHF	TGTGCCAGCAGCCATGTGCCCGGGACAGGGGATTCACCCCTCCACTTT
few	TRBD1	TRBJ2-3	TRBV4-2	CASSLSQGVLDTQYF	TGTGCCAGCAGCCTCTCACAGGGGGTTTTAGATACGCAGTATTTT
many	.	TRBJ1-6	TRBV2	CASSVVGGPNSPLHF	TGTGCCAGCAGTGTAGTGGGGGGGCCTAATTCACCCCTCCACTTT
few	TRBD2	TRBJ2-3	TRBV7-9	CASRPTSGGATDTQYF	TGTGCCAGCAGACCCACTAGCGGGGGGGCTACAGATACGCAGTATTTT
.	.	TRBJ2-5	TRBV6-1	CASKRRETQYF	TGTGCCAGCAAAAGACGGGAGACCCAGTACTTC
.	.	TRBJ1-1	TRBV7-3	CASSSSGAEAFF	TGTGCCAGCAGCTCCTCGGGGGCTGAAGCTTTCTTT
.	TRBD1	TRBJ2-4	TRBV7-2	CASSRDRPFLAKNIQYF	TGTGCCAGCAGCCGGGACAGGCCTTTTTTAGCCAAAAACATTCAGTACTTC
few	TRBD2	TRBJ2-1	TRBV6-2/TRBV6-3	CASSRSGGANEQFF	TGTGCCAGCAGTAGAAGCGGGGGGGCCAATGAGCAGTTCTTC
.	TRBD1	TRBJ1-4	TRBV4-1	CASSRDDRALSEKLFF	TGCGCCAGCAGCCGGGACGACAGGGCCCTTAGTGAAAAACTGTTTTTT
.	.	TRBJ2-3	TRBV11-2	CASSPPGAGTDTQYF	TGTGCCAGCAGCCCACCTGGGGCGGGCACAGATACGCAGTATTTT
few	TRBD1	TRBJ2-3	TRBV4-1	CASSQDGGWDREPDTQYF	TGCGCCAGCAGCCAAGATGGGGGCTGGGACAGGGAGCCAGATACGCAGTATTTT
few	.	TRBJ2-5	TRBV6-6	CASSYSLGLRFQETQYF	TGTGCCAGCAGTTACTCTTTGGGTCTTCGCTTCCAAGAGACCCAGTACTTC
few	TRBD1	TRBJ2-1	TRBV4-1	CASSPRTGAPGVEQFF	TGCGCCAGCAGCCCCCGGACAGGGGCGCCAGGAGTCGAGCAGTTCTTC
few	TRBD2	TRBJ2-1	TRBV27	CASSLSSGGYNEQFF	TGTGCCAGCAGTTTATCGAGCGGGGGATACAATGAGCAGTTCTTC
.	.	TRBJ2-3	TRBV15	CATSTGVFGSDTQYF	TGTGCCACCAGCACTGGGGTGTTCGGTTCGGATACGCAGTATTTT
.	TRBD2	TRBJ2-1	TRBV4-3	CASSRESGGAGEQFF	TGCGCCAGCAGCCGTGAGAGCGGGGGGGCCGGGGAGCAGTTCTTC
once	.	TRBJ1-2	TRBV20-1	CSARATARGNYGYTF	TGCAGTGCTAGGGCCACAGCCCGGGGAAACTATGGCTACACCTTC
.	.	TRBJ1-2	TRBV16	CASSQSQGANYGYTF	TGTGCCAGCAGCCAATCCCAGGGTGCTAACTATGGCTACACCTTC
.	TRBD2	TRBJ2-1	TRBV19	CASSMGLVRDEQFF	TGTGCCAGTAGTATGGGACTAGTGAGGGATGAGCAGTTCTTC
few	.	TRBJ2-3	TRBV2	CASSESRATDTQYF	TGTGCCAGCAGTGAAAGCAGGGCCACAGATACGCAGTATTTT
.	.	TRBJ2-2	TRBV19	CASSLRATGELFF	TGTGCCAGTAGTCTCCGGGCAACCGGGGAGCTGTTTTTT
few	.	TRBJ2-7	TRBV4-1	CASSQESLLIYEQYF	TGCGCCAGCAGCCAAGAGAGTCTGCTGATATACGAGCAGTACTTC
few	.	TRBJ2-5	TRBV20-1	CSARVNGRIQETQYF	TGCAGTGCTAGAGTTAACGGCAGAATTCAAGAGACCCAGTACTTC
few	.	TRBJ2-7	TRBV6-2/TRBV6-3	CASSRTGWAYEQYF	TGTGCCAGCAGCCGCACAGGGTGGGCCTACGAGCAGTACTTC
.	.	TRBJ2-7	TRBV6-2/TRBV6-3	CASSLRGRVYEQYF	TGTGCCAGCAGTCTAAGGGGGAGGGTCTACGAGCAGTACTTC
.	TRBD1	TRBJ1-4	TRBV4-1	CASSQWTGTGNEKLFF	TGCGCCAGCAGCCAGTGGACCGGGACAGGGAATGAAAAACTGTTTTTT
.	.	TRBJ2-2	TRBV5-1	CASSPDFSGTGELFF	TGCGCCAGCAGTCCGGATTTCTCGGGGACCGGGGAGCTGTTTTTT
few	.	TRBJ1-5	TRBV2	CASSEGDLNSNQPQHF	TGTGCCAGCAGTGAAGGGGACTTAAATAGCAATCAGCCCCAGCATTTT
.	TRBD2	TRBJ2-3	TRBV4-3	CASSQALLAGGQTDTQYF	TGCGCCAGCAGCCAAGCTCTCCTAGCGGGGGGCCAGACAGATACGCAGTATTTT
.	.	TRBJ1-1	TRBV7-9	CASSSRQNTEAFF	TGTGCCAGCAGTTCACGCCAGAACACTGAAGCTTTCTTT
many	.	TRBJ2-1	TRBV24-1	CATSEGRWEDEQFF	TGTGCCACCAGTGAGGGCCGTTGGGAGGATGAGCAGTTCTTC
few	TRBD1	TRBJ1-1	TRBV7-9	CASSYAIQGEGTEAFF	TGTGCCAGCAGCTACGCGATCCAGGGGGAAGGTACTGAAGCTTTCTTT
.	.	TRBJ1-1	TRBV27	CASTRIGGGSEAFF	TGTGCCAGCACAAGAATCGGTGGGGGGAGTGAAGCTTTCTTT